This paragraph reports one T cell receptor beta chain. Original data processing: Amplified reference gene primers provided the basis for estimating nucleated cell counts. Clones were sequenced by immunoSEQ multiplex PCR, and TCRdb holds only the in-frame ones, with some missing. V, J and clone size reflect that table, while D and trimming were determined from the DNA. The sample contains hundreds of thousands of clones, nearly 90% of which appear only once. This sample is drawn from a study of blood T cell repertoires in COVID-19. Across the whole study: The United States, Italy and Spain supplied acute and convalescent COVID-19 samples. The analysed material was cDNA or gDNA that came from T cells, B-cell-depleted T cells, or PBMCs.

Trimming left V 4 bases short and J 5 bases short, with 16 bases between. This CDR3 has 16 amino acids. CDR1 is SGDLS and CDR2 is YYNGEE in the germline V gene. The sequencing sample was made of PBMCs or T cells enriched from blood (not recorded which). The chain carries TRBV9 and TRBJ1-6, with D possibly being TRBD1 (5 bases). The clonotype originates from a woman in her late teens or twenties with acute COVID-19. The DNA for the CDR3 is TGTGCCAGCAGCCCACGCGGGGCAGACAATAATTCACCCCTCCACTTT. Amino acids: CASSPRGADNNSPLHF.